Below are 32 T cell receptor beta chains sequenced from a single sample in a study of beta chain features in type 1 diabetes (dated 2018 in TCRdb). Library prep was done by the immunoSEQ multiplex PCR assay. All of the isolated RNA was reverse transcribed with the High Capacity cDNA Reverse Transcription Kit, so expressed TCRB transcripts were sequenced. Sourced from immuneACCESS, this table was stored by TCRdb with only in-frame sequences that have V and J called. A share of the clones is absent; for the studies checked, an unresolved V gene accounts for under half, and the remainder has no known explanation. The sample profile shows around 430,000 clones; around 28% of them were found once. 0.065% of the sample comes from the top ten. What was sequenced was naive CD4+ T cells from blood. Taken with the paper, the label for cell subset or site translates to: true naive CD4+ T cells. The receptors here all came from a man younger than 30 in good health.

This clone turned up a few times. The V and J genes are TRBV7-8 and TRBJ2-1, with 8 positions matching TRBD2. V lost 5 bases to trimming and J lost 8 bases; unmatched junction nucleotides: 11. Germline CDR1 SGHVS, CDR2 FQNEAQ. CDR3 length: 15 residues. The CDR3 spells CASSPGGSGNDEQFF. The CDR3 nucleotides are TGTGCCAGCAGCCCCGGGGGTAGCGGGAACGATGAGCAGTTCTTC.

This clone came up a few times. J is TRBJ2-5 and V is TRBV7-2; TRBD2 matches at 10 bases. The CDR3 covers 18 residues. In germline, CDR1 is SGHTA, CDR2 FQGNSA. With V trimmed by 5 bases and J by 7 bases, 19 bases remained unmatched. CDR3: CASSPWALTSGPGGTQYF. The CDR3 nucleotides read TGTGCCAGCAGCCCCTGGGCCCTGACTAGCGGGCCCGGGGGGACCCAGTACTTC.

This CDR3 reads CASSQVHNHEAFF. CDR3 DNA sequence: TGCGCCAGCAGCCAAGTTCACAACCATGAAGCTTTCTTT. The chain uses TRBV4-1 and TRBJ1-1; no firm D call. The V gene lost 1 base and the J gene lost 7 bases, with 10 bases spanning the gap. The CDR3 is 13 residues long. Looked up from germline, CDR1 is MGHRA and CDR2 is YSYEKL.

This chain joins TRBV7-2 and TRBJ2-3, with D possibly matching TRBD2 (6 bases). The CDR3 extends over 14 amino acids. V lost 5 bases to trimming and J lost 2 bases, with 11 bases between them. Germline CDR1 is SGHTA and CDR2 is FQGNSA. This chain's CDR3 is CASSRGLLTDTQYF. The CDR3 DNA follows: TGTGCCAGCAGCCGAGGACTACTCACAGATACGCAGTATTTT.

J is TRBJ2-1 and V is TRBV5-1, with 9 bases fitting TRBD2. CDR3 length: 15 amino acids. Trimming cost V 4 bases and J 7 bases; bases outside gene matches: 9. Germline values: CDR1 SGHRS, CDR2 YFSETQ. The CDR3 protein is CASSMVAGAENEQFF. The CDR3 region has the DNA TGCGCCAGCAGCATGGTAGCGGGAGCGGAGAATGAGCAGTTCTTC.

The rearrangement joins TRBV7-9 to TRBJ2-1; D is unclear. CDR3 length: 14 residues. Trimming took 2 bases from V and 6 from J, leaving 11 bases between them. CDR1 SEHNR and CDR2 FQNEAQ come from the germline V gene (reference sequence). In DNA form, the CDR3 reads TGTGCCAGCAGCTTATGGCAGGTGTTCAATGAGCAGTTCTTC. It yields the protein CASSLWQVFNEQFF.

Note on this clone: The sample has other DNA sequences that encode this CDR3 too. This chain joins TRBV29-1 and TRBJ2-7, with 10 bases identical to TRBD1. The CDR3 contains 15 residues. The junction had 6 bases not matched to a gene; V was cut back by 3 bases and J by 1 base. CDR1 and CDR2 from the germline V gene are SQVTM and ANQGSEA. CDR3 DNA: TGCAGCGTTGATTCCCGGGACAGGGGTTCCTACGAGCAGTACTTC. Its translation is CSVDSRDRGSYEQYF.

The chain joins TRBV10-3 to TRBJ2-7; the D is unclear. Trimming cost V 2 bases and J 9 bases, with 14 bases left between them. Germline V gene sequence: CDR1 ENHRY, CDR2 SYGVKD. The CDR3 is made up of 13 amino acids. CDR3 in DNA: TGTGCCATCAGTGAGGCAGGACGATGGTGGCAGTACTTC. Translation gives CAISEAGRWWQYF.

The chain couples TRBV30 to TRBJ1-2; D possibly corresponds to TRBD1 (5 bases). The germline V gene encodes CDR1 GTSNPN and CDR2 SVGIG (reference sequence). Between the trimmed V and J ends, which lost 0 bases and 7 bases, there was a span of 12 bases. This CDR3 is 13 amino acids long. The CDR3 reads CAWSVGDRGGYTF. In DNA, the CDR3 is TGTGCCTGGAGTGTAGGGGACCGAGGTGGCTACACCTTC.

A few counts support this clone. V gene TRBV7-9 combines with J gene TRBJ2-4, with TRBD1 identical over 8 bases. The junction had 6 bases not matched to a gene; V was cut back by 4 bases and J by 10 bases. CDR3 length equals 13 residues. CDR1 SEHNR and CDR2 FQNEAQ come from the germline V gene (reference sequence). The CDR3: CASSWGQAPIQYF. CDR3 sequence (DNA): TGTGCCAGCAGCTGGGGACAGGCCCCTATTCAGTACTTC.

CDR3 nucleotide sequence: TGTGCCTGGAGTGGAGGGACAGGGGGTAATCAGCCCCAGCATTTT. It specifies CAWSGGTGGNQPQHF. This rearrangement joins TRBV30 to TRBJ1-5; 11 bases map to TRBD1. Germline V gene sequence: CDR1 GTSNPN, CDR2 SVGIG (reference sequence). V was clipped by 1 base and J by 4 bases; unmatched bases: 3. This CDR3 comprises 15 residues.

The rearrangement links TRBV27 to TRBJ2-5; possibly TRBD1 for D (6 bases). The end of the DNA fits TRBJ2-7 better, so the J call may be wrong. CDR1 and CDR2 from the germline V gene are MNHEY and SMNVEV (reference sequence). The CDR3 extends over 12 amino acids. The CDR3 protein is CATGQRAYEQYF. The CDR3 region has the DNA TGTGCCACAGGACAGAGAGCCTACGAGCAGTACTTC.

CDR3 bases: TGTGCCTCTGGACCGCGAGCTAACTATGGCTACACCTTC. Protein sequence: CASGPRANYGYTF. The chain carries TRBV30 and TRBJ1-2; D not resolved. Germline V gene sequence: CDR1 GTSNPN, CDR2 SVGIG (reference sequence). This CDR3 comprises 13 residues. V shed 7 bases and J shed 0 bases, with 12 bases lying between them.

This clone was observed a few times. The chain couples TRBV9 to TRBJ1-1, with TRBD1 identical over 9 bases. This CDR3 is built from 15 residues. CDR1 is SGDLS and CDR2 is YYNGEE in the germline V gene. V lost 3 bases, J lost 7 bases, and 10 bases stayed unmatched. CDR3 loop: CASSEGQGFMGEAFF. The CDR3 DNA reads as TGTGCCAGCAGCGAGGGACAGGGTTTTATGGGTGAAGCTTTCTTT.

This clone was counted between two and nine times. The chain recombines TRBV30 with TRBJ2-7; tentative D call: TRBD2 (6 bases). Germline V gives CDR1 GTSNPN, CDR2 SVGIG (reference sequence). The CDR3 extends over 14 amino acids. The germline V and J ends were trimmed by 8 bases and 0 bases, with 17 bases remaining between them. The CDR3 loop is CALAGRSYSYEQYF. Here the CDR3 DNA reads TGTGCCCTGGCGGGAAGATCGTACTCCTACGAGCAGTACTTC. Drawing the rest from reference TRBV30 and TRBJ2-7, the complete variable domain is SQTIHQWPATLVQPVGSPLSLECTVEGTSNPNLYWYRQAAGRGLQLLFYSVGIGQISSEVPQNLSASRPQDRQFILSSKKLLLSDSGFYLCALAGRSYSYEQYFGPGTRLTVT.

The CDR3, as DNA: TGTGCCAGCAGCGAAAAAAACAGGGTCGATGAGCAGTTCTTC. This gives the protein CASSEKNRVDEQFF. The chain uses TRBV7-9 and TRBJ2-1, with D perhaps TRBD1 (6 bases). The CDR3 length is 14 residues. The V end was cut by 5 bases, the J end by 8 bases, with 16 bases between. Germline CDR1 and CDR2: SEHNR and FQNEAQ (reference sequence).

This clone was seen only a few times. The V and J genes are TRBV27 and TRBJ2-3; 10 bases are a match to TRBD2. J was trimmed by 6 bases and V by 7 bases; bases with no gene match: 16. Germline assignment: CDR1 MNHEY and CDR2 SMNVEV (reference sequence). The CDR3 contains 17 residues. For the CDR3, the DNA is TGTGCCAGCACTCCAGGTACTAGCGGGGCGTATGACGATACGCAGTATTTT. This translates into CASTPGTSGAYDDTQYF.

This clone was counted only a few times. The CDR3 bases are TGCAGCGTTGTGGGGACAGCCATGAACACTGAAGCTTTCTTT. This sequence encodes CSVVGTAMNTEAFF. The chain has TRBV29-1 and TRBJ1-1; 7 positions agree with TRBD1. J gave up 0 bases and V 4 bases, and 5 bases lay outside the gene matches. The CDR3 consists of 14 residues. Germline assignment: CDR1 SQVTM and CDR2 ANQGSEA.

This clone came up a few times. CDR3 in amino acids: CAWSETGEFGYTF. CDR3 nucleotide sequence: TGTGCCTGGAGTGAGACAGGGGAGTTTGGCTACACCTTC. V is TRBV30 and J is TRBJ1-2; 8 bases match TRBD1. This CDR3 contains 13 residues. With 1 base clipped from V and 7 bases from J, the junction kept 5 bases outside the gene matches. The germline V gene encodes CDR1 GTSNPN and CDR2 SVGIG (reference sequence).

In this sample, this clone turned up a few times. Because the CDR3 is missing its conserved closing phenylalanine or tryptophan, this is likely a read error. It is unclear where the CDR3 begins or ends on the DNA, so no DNA is shown, and the CDR3 is as TCRdb lists it. The chain couples TRBV27 to TRBJ2-7; the D call of TRBD2 is as the table states it, not checked on the DNA. The germline CDR1 and CDR2 sequences are MNHEY and SMNVEV (reference sequence). The CDR3 extends over 9 residues, inclusive of both ends. The CDR3 spells CASSSSTRL.

The chain couples TRBV9 to TRBJ2-5; D is undetermined. This CDR3 region has 13 residues. Germline loops: CDR1 SGDLS, CDR2 YYNGEE. Trimming took off 0 bases at V and 5 bases at J, with 8 bases between the two ends. This chain's CDR3 is CASSVVVGETQYF. CDR3 DNA: TGTGCCAGCAGCGTAGTTGTAGGGGAGACCCAGTACTTC.

The chain joins TRBV30 to TRBJ2-5; D possibly uses TRBD1 or TRBD2 (5 bases each). The V end lost 2 bases, the J end lost 5 bases, and 15 bases lay between the germline ends. There are 14 residues in the CDR3. Germline CDR1 GTSNPN, CDR2 SVGIG (reference sequence). The CDR3 here is CAWSTVRGRETQYF. Here the CDR3 DNA reads TGTGCCTGGAGTACCGTACGGGGCAGGGAGACCCAGTACTTC.

V gene TRBV14 combines with J gene TRBJ2-1; maybe TRBD2 (5 bases). Germline V lookup: CDR1 SGHDN, CDR2 FVKESK. The V and J ends lost 4 bases and 12 bases respectively, with 13 bases between them. CDR3 size: 12 residues. CDR3: CASSPQLEGQFF. CDR3 coding DNA: TGTGCCAGCAGCCCCCAACTAGAGGGGCAGTTCTTC.

This clone was detected only a few times. The chain links TRBV9 to TRBJ2-1; TRBD2 aligns across 11 bases. From germline, CDR1 is SGDLS and CDR2 YYNGEE. The CDR3 covers 14 residues. V lost 8 bases to trimming and J lost 9 bases; unmatched junction nucleotides: 10. The CDR3 DNA is TGTGCCAGTAAACTAGCGGGAGAAGGCGGTGAGCAGTTCTTC. This gives the protein CASKLAGEGGEQFF.

Written as DNA, the CDR3 is TGTGCCAGCAGTCCCGGGGACAGGGGGAGGCGAGAGACCCAGTACTTC. Its translation: CASSPGDRGRRETQYF. V gene TRBV28 combines with J gene TRBJ2-5; 11 bases are shared with TRBD1. This CDR3 contains 16 residues. CDR1 MDHEN and CDR2 SYDVKM come from the germline V gene. Unmatched junction bases numbered 9, after V lost 5 bases and J lost 4 bases.

A few counts support this clone. V and J are TRBV2 and TRBJ2-5; D gene uncertain. CDR1 and CDR2 (germline): SNHLY, FYNNEI. The CDR3 loop spans 11 amino acids. Deletions cut 6 bases from V and 1 base from J, with 3 bases between. In DNA form, the CDR3 reads TGTGCCAGCAGGGCCCAAGAGACCCAGTACTTC. Translation gives CASRAQETQYF.

This clone occurred a few times. The chain is built from TRBV9 and TRBJ2-2, with D possibly matching TRBD2 (5 bases). Trimming stripped 0 bases from V and 9 bases from J, with 15 bases between. The length of the CDR3 is 15 residues. Germline loops: CDR1 SGDLS, CDR2 YYNGEE. The chain's CDR3 is CASSVGDSVSWELFF. DNA of the CDR3: TGTGCCAGCAGCGTAGGGGATAGCGTTTCATGGGAGCTGTTTTTT.

The rearrangement links TRBV28 to TRBJ1-1; the D is unclear. This CDR3 is built from 14 residues. Germline V gives CDR1 MDHEN, CDR2 SYDVKM. Trimming shortened V by 2 bases and J by 9 bases, and 16 bases separated the two germline ends. As DNA, the CDR3 is TGTGCCAGCAGTTTACATGAGACAACGGCGAAAGCTTTCTTT. Encoded protein: CASSLHETTAKAFF.

In nucleotides, the CDR3 is TGTGCCAGCTCACCAGGGCAGGTCAGAGGGACCCAGTACTTC. Protein sequence: CASSPGQVRGTQYF. The V call is TRBV18, the J call TRBJ2-5; D gene uncertain. This CDR3 has 14 amino acids. V gave up 2 bases and J gave up 7 bases, with 14 bases separating them. In germline, CDR1 is KGHSH, CDR2 LQKENI.

This clone appeared a few times. V is TRBV6-1 and J is TRBJ1-2; no reliable D call. Trimming shortened V by 2 bases and J by 4 bases, and 8 bases separated the two germline ends. CDR3 length equals 13 residues. Germline values: CDR1 MNHNS, CDR2 SASEGT. This chain's CDR3 is CASSESAGYGYTF. CDR3 sequence (DNA): TGTGCCAGCAGTGAATCAGCCGGCTATGGCTACACCTTC.

This clone was detected only once. The gene calls are TRBV5-1 and TRBJ2-5, with D uncertain. V was shortened by 3 bases and J by 5 bases, with 14 bases between the two germline ends. Germline-derived CDR1 and CDR2 are SGHRS and YFSETQ. CDR3 size: 14 residues. The CDR3 sequence: CASSSRVYEETQYF. The CDR3 DNA reads as TGCGCCAGCAGCTCACGAGTCTACGAGGAGACCCAGTACTTC.

This clone was picked up a small number of times. The chain uses TRBV7-2 and TRBJ2-3, with D perhaps assigned TRBD1 or TRBD2 (5 bases each). The V gene lost 5 bases and the J gene lost 2 bases, with 11 bases spanning the gap. The CDR3 runs to 14 residues. Germline V gene lookup returns CDR1 SGHTA and CDR2 FQGNSA. The CDR3 loop reads CASSIGAYTDTQYF. For the CDR3, the DNA is TGTGCCAGCAGCATCGGGGCTTACACAGATACGCAGTATTTT.